A selection of T cell receptor beta chains follows, all from one sample in a study of blood T cell repertoires in COVID-19. Assay used: immunoSEQ multiplex PCR; TCRdb lists only in-frame clones, some missing. The data hold around 320,000 clones, with nearly 90% observed a single time. Sequenced sample: PBMCs or T cells enriched from blood (not recorded which). These receptors were taken from a woman aged 18-35 years with acute COVID-19. The CDR3 runs from the conserved cysteine through the conserved F or W. A D gene is named only where the DNA matches it firmly. Rows may omit the clone size; those that give it use once, few, many or a size class.

cdr3_nt cdr3_aa v_call clone_size j_call d_call
TGTGCCAGCACCCAATCAGATACGCAGTATTTT CASTQSDTQYF TRBV11-2 - TRBJ2-3 -
TGTGCCAGCAGCTCAGGGACTTACCAAGAGACCCAGTACTTC CASSSGTYQETQYF TRBV5-8 - TRBJ2-5 -
TGTGCCAGCTCACCCCTCGGAGGGTCGGACACTGAAGCTTTCTTT CASSPLGGSDTEAFF TRBV18 once TRBJ1-1 -
TGTGCCACCACGGGTAGGGGTCCTAACTATGGCTACACCTTC CATTGRGPNYGYTF TRBV6-5 - TRBJ1-2 -
TGTGCCAGCAGCCTTGGGGGACTAGGGAACCAAGAGACCCAGTACTTC CASSLGGLGNQETQYF TRBV3-1/TRBV3-2 - TRBJ2-5 TRBD2
TGTGCCAGTAGTATAGACAGCGGGCCGGGGAATGAGCAGTTCTTC CASSIDSGPGNEQFF TRBV19 - TRBJ2-1 -
TGTGCCAGCAGCCTCCGACGAGGCCAGCAGTTCTTC CASSLRRGQQFF TRBV3-1/TRBV3-2 - TRBJ2-1 -
TGTGCCAGCAGCGTAGGCGGCGATGCCTACGAGCAGTACTTC CASSVGGDAYEQYF TRBV9 - TRBJ2-7 -
TGTGCCAGCAGCTTAGCGGGGCACGGCACTGAAGCTTTCTTT CASSLAGHGTEAFF TRBV11-1 - TRBJ1-1 -
TGCGCCAGCAGCCCAGGGACAGGTGGGCGTGAAAAACTGTTTTTT CASSPGTGGREKLFF TRBV5-1 - TRBJ1-4 TRBD1
TGCAGCGTTGCCCCGACAGGGGCCCACGAGCAGTACTTC CSVAPTGAHEQYF TRBV29-1 - TRBJ2-7 TRBD1
TGTGCCAGCAGTTCTCAACCAGGGGGGTATGGCTACACCTTC CASSSQPGGYGYTF TRBV27 - TRBJ1-2 TRBD1
TGTGCCAGCAGCCCGCCATTCGGACAGGGTGTCGGAAACACCATATATTTT CASSPPFGQGVGNTIYF TRBV3-1/TRBV3-2 - TRBJ1-3 TRBD1
TGTGCCAGCAGCCAGATCCTAGGTAGCCTTAATGAAAAACTGTTTTTT CASSQILGSLNEKLFF TRBV3-1/TRBV3-2 - TRBJ1-4 -
TGTGCCAGCACCTCATATGGGACAGGGTCAGGGTACGAGCAGTACTTC CASTSYGTGSGYEQYF TRBV28 once TRBJ2-7 TRBD1